Listed below are T cell receptor beta chains from one sample, sequenced in a study of CD8 T cells in Susac syndrome. Each CDR3 protein gets one entry after TCRdb re-called the immunoSEQ multiplex PCR reads with MiXCR. The sample lists around 270,000 distinct CDR3 sequences, approximately 85% occurring once. Sequenced sample: CD8+ T cells from PBMCs. Every receptor here comes from a human donor with multiple sclerosis. The CDR3 runs from the conserved cysteine through the conserved F or W. A D gene is named only where the DNA matches it firmly. Rows give clone size only sometimes, using once, few, many, or a class for an expanded clone.

d_gene	abundance	v_gene	j_gene	CDR3nt	CDR3aa
TRBD2	NA	TRBV5-4	TRBJ2-7	TGTGCCAGCAGCCCTAGCGGGAGTTCCACCTACGAGCAGTACTTC	CASSPSGSSTYEQYF
TRBD1	NA	TRBV20-1	TRBJ1-6	TGCAGTGCTAGAGGACAGGGGAAATCACCCCTCCACTTT	CSARGQGKSPLHF
TRBD2	NA	TRBV5-6	TRBJ2-7	TGTGCCAGCAGCTCGGGACTAGTTGTCCACGAGCAGTACTTC	CASSSGLVVHEQYF
NA	NA	TRBV3-1	TRBJ1-2	TGTGCCAGCAGCCAAGTGTGGACTAACTATGGCTACACCTTC	CASSQVWTNYGYTF
TRBD2	few	TRBV12-3/TRBV12-4	TRBJ2-7	TGTGCCAGCAGTCCCCGGGTAGCGGGAGTAGCCTACGAGCAGTACTTC	CASSPRVAGVAYEQYF
NA	once	TRBV14	TRBJ1-2	TGTGCCAGCAGCCAGGGATGGAGCGATGGCTACACCTTC	CASSQGWSDGYTF
NA	NA	TRBV7-8	TRBJ2-7	TGTGCCAGCAGCTTAGCAGGGGGGATAGGGTACGAGCAGTACTTC	CASSLAGGIGYEQYF
NA	NA	TRBV11-2	TRBJ2-2	TGTGCCAGCAGCGGGGCGGCGGAAGGCACCGGGGAGCTGTTTTTT	CASSGAAEGTGELFF
NA	NA	TRBV12-1	TRBJ2-1	TGTGCCAGCAGCTGGACAGGGGGAGTTAATGAGCAGTTCTTC	CASSWTGGVNEQFF
NA	NA	TRBV19	TRBJ2-1	TGTGCCAGTAGGCTCGGTGCGGGCAACTCCTACAATGAGCAGTTCTTC	CASRLGAGNSYNEQFF
TRBD2	NA	TRBV29-1	TRBJ2-5	TGCAGCGTTAGAGGGGAGGGGACCCAGTACTTC	CSVRGEGTQYF
NA	NA	TRBV24-1	TRBJ2-3	TGTGCCACCAGTGATTTGTCGGACACAGATACGCAGTATTTT	CATSDLSDTDTQYF
NA	NA	TRBV27	TRBJ1-1	TGTGCCAGCAGTTTATACAGCAGTAACACTGAAGCTTTCTTT	CASSLYSSNTEAFF
TRBD1	NA	TRBV28	TRBJ1-4	TGTGCCAGCAGCCCCCTCGACAGGGAACATAATGAAAAACTGTTTTTT	CASSPLDREHNEKLFF
NA	NA	TRBV28	TRBJ2-3	TGTGCCAGCAGTTGGGGGGATACGCAGTATTTT	CASSWGDTQYF
TRBD1	NA	TRBV24-1	TRBJ1-2	TGTGCCACCAGAGCTGGGGCCGGGACAGGGACTGACTATGGCTACACCTTC	CATRAGAGTGTDYGYTF
NA	few	TRBV4-1	TRBJ2-7	TGCGCCAGCAGCCCCTCGGGGAGCGCCTACGAGCAGTACTTC	CASSPSGSAYEQYF
NA	NA	TRBV5-6	TRBJ2-5	TGTGCCAGCAGCCTAGAACCCGAAGAGACCCAGTACTTC	CASSLEPEETQYF
TRBD2	NA	TRBV23-1	TRBJ2-7	TGCGCCAGCAGTCAATCGCGAACTAGCGGTTACGAGCAGTACTTC	CASSQSRTSGYEQYF
TRBD2	NA	TRBV4-3	TRBJ2-1	TGCGCCAGCAGCCAAGACCGACCGGGACTAGCTCTCAATGAGCAGTTCTTC	CASSQDRPGLALNEQFF
NA	NA	TRBV5-4	TRBJ1-2	TGTGCCAGCAGCTTGGGGCGGACAGCCTATGGCTACACCTTC	CASSLGRTAYGYTF
NA	NA	TRBV29-1	TRBJ2-5	TGCAGCGCCAAGACTAGCCAGGGGGGGACCCAGTACTTC	CSAKTSQGGTQYF
TRBD2	NA	TRBV28	TRBJ2-5	TGTGCCAGCAGTTTAGAAGCCCCACTCGCGGGAGGTAGAGAGACCCAGTACTTC	CASSLEAPLAGGRETQYF
TRBD2	NA	TRBV10-3	TRBJ2-7	TGTGCCATCAGTGAGTCGGGACTAGCGTTATACGAGCAGTACTTC	CAISESGLALYEQYF
NA	NA	TRBV24-1	TRBJ1-5	TGTGCCGCCAGTGACCCGAATCAGCCCCAGCATTTT	CAASDPNQPQHF
NA	NA	TRBV10-1	TRBJ2-1	TGCGCCAGCAGTGATTTATTCGAAACCGGGACACCCCCGGGTAATGAGCAGTTCTTC	CASSDLFETGTPPGNEQFF
TRBD1	NA	TRBV30	TRBJ1-1	TGTGCCTGGGGACAGGGCTTCGGCACTGAAGCTTTCTTT	CAWGQGFGTEAFF
NA	NA	TRBV4-1	TRBJ1-6	TGCGCCAGCAGCCCTCATAATTCACCCCTCCACTTT	CASSPHNSPLHF
TRBD2	once	TRBV28	TRBJ2-1	TGTGCCAGTTCGGGCCCGGGAGGCAATGAGCAGTTCTTC	CASSGPGGNEQFF
NA	NA	TRBV14	TRBJ2-2	TGTGCCAGCAGCCATCTGCCCTGGGCAGGGGTGAACACCGGGGAGCTGTTTTTT	CASSHLPWAGVNTGELFF
TRBD1	once	TRBV10-3	TRBJ1-1	TGTGCCATCAGGAGACAGGGTGCCAACACTGAAGCTTTCTTT	CAIRRQGANTEAFF
TRBD2	NA	TRBV5-4	TRBJ2-5	TGTGCCAGCAGCACGGGACTAGCTGTACAAGAGACCCAGTACTTC	CASSTGLAVQETQYF
TRBD1	NA	TRBV5-6	TRBJ1-2	TGTGCCAGCAGCGAAGAATACAGGGGAGACTATGGCCACACCTTC	CASSEEYRGDYGHTF
TRBD1	NA	TRBV2	TRBJ1-5	TGTGCCAGCAGTGAAGGGGACAGGGAGGTTCAGCCCCAGCATTTT	CASSEGDREVQPQHF
TRBD1	NA	TRBV5-6	TRBJ1-5	TGTGCCAGCAGCTTGGGGACAGGGACTCAGCCCCAGCATTTT	CASSLGTGTQPQHF
NA	once	TRBV11-2	TRBJ1-2	TGTGCCAGCAGCTTCCCGACGGTTTCCTATGGCTACACCTTC	CASSFPTVSYGYTF
NA	NA	TRBV6-2/TRBV6-3	TRBJ2-7	TGTGCCAGCAGTAGCTCACGGGGCTCCACCGTTCGCGCAGGGAGCACCTACGAGCAGTACTTC	CASSSSRGSTVRAGSTYEQYF
NA	NA	TRBV27	TRBJ2-3	TGTGCCAGCAGTTTGGGGAACACAGATACGCAGTATTTT	CASSLGNTDTQYF
NA	NA	TRBV13	TRBJ2-1	TGTGCCAGCAGCTTAGGGAGCCCACTGAACAATGAGCAGTTCTTC	CASSLGSPLNNEQFF
NA	NA	TRBV11-3	TRBJ2-7	TGTGCCAGCAGCCCCCGCGGGGCCTACGAGCAGTACTTC	CASSPRGAYEQYF
NA	once	TRBV28	TRBJ2-4	TGTGCCAGCAGCCAGAGCAGTTTAGACATTCAGTACTTC	CASSQSSLDIQYF
NA	NA	TRBV19	TRBJ1-3	TGTGCCAGTACATGGACAGATAACTCTGGAAACACCATATATTTT	CASTWTDNSGNTIYF
NA	NA	TRBV30	TRBJ1-3	TGTGCCTGGACGCTAAACTCGGGAGTTTTTTCTGGAAACACCATATATTTT	CAWTLNSGVFSGNTIYF
TRBD2	NA	TRBV27	TRBJ2-5	TGTGCCAGCAGCCTAAGGCCTAGCGGGAGTCTCCAAGAGACCCAGTACTTC	CASSLRPSGSLQETQYF
NA	NA	TRBV20-1	TRBJ2-1	TGCAGTGCTAGCCCGGGAGACGTATACAATGAGCAGTTCTTC	CSASPGDVYNEQFF
NA	NA	TRBV12-5	TRBJ2-1	TGTGCTAGTGGTTTGGGGAGTAATATCTACAATGAGCAGTTCTTC	CASGLGSNIYNEQFF
NA	NA	TRBV21-1	TRBJ2-1	TGTGCCAGCAGCCGGCTCGGGACTAGCGGGAGGGATGAGCAGTTCTTC	CASSRLGTSGRDEQFF
NA	once	TRBV7-2	TRBJ1-5	TGTGCCAGCAGCTTAGTGGTGGGACGGACTTATAGCAATCAGCCCCAGCATTTT	CASSLVVGRTYSNQPQHF
NA	NA	TRBV27	TRBJ1-4	TGTGCCAGCAGAAGACAGCCTAATGAAAAACTGTTTTTT	CASRRQPNEKLFF
TRBD2	few	TRBV11-2	TRBJ2-7	TGTGCCAGCAGGTCCGGAGGACTAGCGGGAGTGGAGCAGTACTTC	CASRSGGLAGVEQYF
TRBD1	NA	TRBV20-1	TRBJ2-7	TGCAGTGCTAGTCAATTCTCAGGGGGCGAGCAGTACTTC	CSASQFSGGEQYF
TRBD1	NA	TRBV5-5	TRBJ1-1	TGTGCCAGCAGCTTGGAGGGACAGGGGGCGCCGGCTTGGTCTGAAGCTTTCTTT	CASSLEGQGAPAWSEAFF
NA	NA	TRBV7-9	TRBJ2-5	TGTGCCAGCAGCTTGTCTGGTAACAGACAAGAGACCCAGTACTTC	CASSLSGNRQETQYF
TRBD1	once	TRBV15	TRBJ1-2	TGTGCCACCCGGGACAGGGGGTACTATGGCTACACCTTC	CATRDRGYYGYTF
NA	NA	TRBV5-5	TRBJ1-5	TGTGCCAGCAGCTTGTTCAGGGAATACCACAATCAGCCCCAGCATTTT	CASSLFREYHNQPQHF
TRBD2	NA	TRBV4-3	TRBJ2-7	TGCGCCAGCAGCCAAGTAGCGGGAACAGATTACGAGCAGTACTTC	CASSQVAGTDYEQYF
NA	NA	TRBV6-5	TRBJ2-2	TGTGCCAGCAGTTACTCTAGCCGGCTCCCGGTTCCGACCGGGGAGCTGTTTTTT	CASSYSSRLPVPTGELFF
TRBD2	NA	TRBV27	TRBJ2-7	TGTGCCAGCAGCTCACCGGCGGGAGGGGTCAACGAGCAGTACTTC	CASSSPAGGVNEQYF
NA	NA	TRBV28	TRBJ1-1	TGTGCCAGCAGTTTATGGGCTGACAGGAACCTCAACACTGAAGCTTTCTTT	CASSLWADRNLNTEAFF